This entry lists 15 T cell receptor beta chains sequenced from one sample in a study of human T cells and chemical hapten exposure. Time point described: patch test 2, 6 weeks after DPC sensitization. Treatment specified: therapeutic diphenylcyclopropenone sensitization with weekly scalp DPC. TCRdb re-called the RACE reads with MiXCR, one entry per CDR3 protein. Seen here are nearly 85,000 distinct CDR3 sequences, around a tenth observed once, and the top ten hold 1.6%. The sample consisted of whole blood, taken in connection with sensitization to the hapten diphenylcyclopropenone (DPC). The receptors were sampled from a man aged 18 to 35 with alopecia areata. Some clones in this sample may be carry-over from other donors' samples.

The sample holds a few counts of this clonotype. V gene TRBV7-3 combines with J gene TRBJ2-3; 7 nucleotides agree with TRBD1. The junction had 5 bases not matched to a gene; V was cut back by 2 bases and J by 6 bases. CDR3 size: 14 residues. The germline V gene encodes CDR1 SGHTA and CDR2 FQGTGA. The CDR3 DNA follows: TGTGCCAGCAGCTTAGGACAGGTCCCTGATACGCAGTATTTT. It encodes CASSLGQVPDTQYF. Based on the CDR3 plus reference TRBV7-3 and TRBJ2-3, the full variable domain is GAGVSQTPSNKVTEKGKYVELRCDPISGHTALYWYRQSLGQGPEFLIYFQGTGAADDSGLPNDRFFAVRPEGSVSTLKIQRTERGDSAVYLCASSLGQVPDTQYFGPGTRLTVL.

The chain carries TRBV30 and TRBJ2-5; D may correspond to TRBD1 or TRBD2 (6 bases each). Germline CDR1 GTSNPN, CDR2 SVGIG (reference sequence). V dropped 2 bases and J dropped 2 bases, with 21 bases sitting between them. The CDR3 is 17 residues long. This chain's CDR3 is CAWSPTGWGASQETQYF. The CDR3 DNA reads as TGTGCCTGGAGTCCTACCGGGTGGGGGGCGTCGCAAGAGACCCAGTACTTC.

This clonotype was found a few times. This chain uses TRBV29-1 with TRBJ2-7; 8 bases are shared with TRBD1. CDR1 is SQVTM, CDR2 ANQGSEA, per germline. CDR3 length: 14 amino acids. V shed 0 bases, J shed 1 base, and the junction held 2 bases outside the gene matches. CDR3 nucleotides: TGCAGCGTTGAAGAAAGGACAGGGTCCTACGAGCAGTACTTC. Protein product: CSVEERTGSYEQYF.

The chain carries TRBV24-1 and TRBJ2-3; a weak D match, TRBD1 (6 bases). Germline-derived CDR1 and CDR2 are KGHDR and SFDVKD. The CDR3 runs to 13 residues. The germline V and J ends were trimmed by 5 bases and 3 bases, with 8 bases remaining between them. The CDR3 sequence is CATSARGTDTQYF. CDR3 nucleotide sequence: TGTGCCACCAGTGCCAGGGGAACAGATACGCAGTATTTT.

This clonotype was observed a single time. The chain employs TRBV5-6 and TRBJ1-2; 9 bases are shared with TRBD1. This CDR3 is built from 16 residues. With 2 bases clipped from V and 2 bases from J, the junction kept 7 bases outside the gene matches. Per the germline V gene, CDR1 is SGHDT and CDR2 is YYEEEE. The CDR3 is CASSFVTGTGNYGYTF. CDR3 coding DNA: TGTGCCAGCAGCTTCGTTACCGGGACAGGGAACTATGGCTACACCTTC.

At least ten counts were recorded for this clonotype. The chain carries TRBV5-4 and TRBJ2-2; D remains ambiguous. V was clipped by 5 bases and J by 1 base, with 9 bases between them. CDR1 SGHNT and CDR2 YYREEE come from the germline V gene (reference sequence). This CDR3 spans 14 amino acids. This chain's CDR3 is CASRVEMNTGELFF. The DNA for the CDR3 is TGTGCCAGCAGGGTAGAGATGAACACCGGGGAGCTGTTTTTT.

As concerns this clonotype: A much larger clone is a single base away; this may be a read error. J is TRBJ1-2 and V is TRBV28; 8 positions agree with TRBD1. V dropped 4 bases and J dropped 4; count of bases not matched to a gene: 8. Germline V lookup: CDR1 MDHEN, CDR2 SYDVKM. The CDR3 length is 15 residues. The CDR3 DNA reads TGTGCCAGCAGTTCCAACAGGGGGGCGGCCTATGGCTACACCTTC. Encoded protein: CASSSNRGAAYGYTF.

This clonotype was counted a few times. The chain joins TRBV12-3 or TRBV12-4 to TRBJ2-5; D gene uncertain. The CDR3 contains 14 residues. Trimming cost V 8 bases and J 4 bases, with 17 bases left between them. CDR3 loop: CASGFAGSGETQYF. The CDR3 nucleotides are TGTGCCAGCGGGTTCGCAGGAAGTGGAGAGACCCAGTACTTC.

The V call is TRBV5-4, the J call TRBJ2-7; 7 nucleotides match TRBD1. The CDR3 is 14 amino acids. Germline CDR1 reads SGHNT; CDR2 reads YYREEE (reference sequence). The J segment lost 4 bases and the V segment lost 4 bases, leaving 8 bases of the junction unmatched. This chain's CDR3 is CASSEGQSIYEQYF. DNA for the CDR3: TGTGCCAGCAGCGAGGGACAGAGTATTTACGAGCAGTACTTC. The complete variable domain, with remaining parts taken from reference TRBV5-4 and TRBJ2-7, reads ETGVTQSPTHLIKTRGQQVTLRCSSQSGHNTVSWYQQALGQGPQFIFQYYREEENGRGNFPPRFSGLQFPNYSSELNVNALELDDSALYLCASSEGQSIYEQYFGPGTRLTVT.

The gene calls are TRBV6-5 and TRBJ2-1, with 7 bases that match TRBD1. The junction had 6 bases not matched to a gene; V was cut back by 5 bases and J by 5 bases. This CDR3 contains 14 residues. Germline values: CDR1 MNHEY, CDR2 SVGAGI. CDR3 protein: CASSENRGHNEQFF. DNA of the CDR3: TGTGCCAGCAGTGAAAACAGGGGCCACAATGAGCAGTTCTTC.

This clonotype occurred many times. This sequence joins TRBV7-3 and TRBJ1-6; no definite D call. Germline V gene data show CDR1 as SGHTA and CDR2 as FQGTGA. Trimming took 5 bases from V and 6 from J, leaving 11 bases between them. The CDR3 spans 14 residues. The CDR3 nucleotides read TGTGCCAGCAGCCCACGACGGGGTAATTCACCCCTCCACTTT. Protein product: CASSPRRGNSPLHF.

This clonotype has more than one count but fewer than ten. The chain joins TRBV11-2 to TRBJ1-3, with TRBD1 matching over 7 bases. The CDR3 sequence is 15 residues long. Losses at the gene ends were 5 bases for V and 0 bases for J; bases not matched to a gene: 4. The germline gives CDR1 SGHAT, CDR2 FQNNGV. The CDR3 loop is CASSRQGYSGNTIYF. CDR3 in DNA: TGTGCCAGCAGCCGACAGGGATACTCTGGAAACACCATATATTTT.

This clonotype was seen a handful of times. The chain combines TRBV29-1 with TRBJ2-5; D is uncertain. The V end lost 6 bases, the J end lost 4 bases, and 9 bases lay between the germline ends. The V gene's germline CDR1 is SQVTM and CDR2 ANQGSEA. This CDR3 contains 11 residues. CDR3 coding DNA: TGCAGCGTCGGACCGGGAGAGACCCAGTACTTC. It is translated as CSVGPGETQYF. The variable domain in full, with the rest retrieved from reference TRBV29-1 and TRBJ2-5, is SAVISQKPSRDICQRGTSLTIQCQVDSQVTMMFWYRQQPGQSLTLIATANQGSEATYESGFVIDKFPISRPNLTFSTLTVSNMSPEDSSIYLCSVGPGETQYFGPGTRLLVL.

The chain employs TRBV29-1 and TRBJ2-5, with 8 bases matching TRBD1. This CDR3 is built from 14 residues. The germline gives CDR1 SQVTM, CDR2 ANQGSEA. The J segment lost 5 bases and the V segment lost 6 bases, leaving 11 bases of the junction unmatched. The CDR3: CSVTTGVMSETQYF. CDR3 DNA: TGCAGCGTAACGACAGGGGTTATGAGCGAGACCCAGTACTTC.

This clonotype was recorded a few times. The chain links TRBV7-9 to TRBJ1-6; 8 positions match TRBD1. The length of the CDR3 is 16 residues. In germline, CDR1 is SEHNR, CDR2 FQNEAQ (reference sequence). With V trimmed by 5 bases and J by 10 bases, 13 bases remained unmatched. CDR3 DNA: TGTGCCAGCAGCCCTTACCTCGACAGGGGCGACTCACCCCTCCACTTT. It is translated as CASSPYLDRGDSPLHF.